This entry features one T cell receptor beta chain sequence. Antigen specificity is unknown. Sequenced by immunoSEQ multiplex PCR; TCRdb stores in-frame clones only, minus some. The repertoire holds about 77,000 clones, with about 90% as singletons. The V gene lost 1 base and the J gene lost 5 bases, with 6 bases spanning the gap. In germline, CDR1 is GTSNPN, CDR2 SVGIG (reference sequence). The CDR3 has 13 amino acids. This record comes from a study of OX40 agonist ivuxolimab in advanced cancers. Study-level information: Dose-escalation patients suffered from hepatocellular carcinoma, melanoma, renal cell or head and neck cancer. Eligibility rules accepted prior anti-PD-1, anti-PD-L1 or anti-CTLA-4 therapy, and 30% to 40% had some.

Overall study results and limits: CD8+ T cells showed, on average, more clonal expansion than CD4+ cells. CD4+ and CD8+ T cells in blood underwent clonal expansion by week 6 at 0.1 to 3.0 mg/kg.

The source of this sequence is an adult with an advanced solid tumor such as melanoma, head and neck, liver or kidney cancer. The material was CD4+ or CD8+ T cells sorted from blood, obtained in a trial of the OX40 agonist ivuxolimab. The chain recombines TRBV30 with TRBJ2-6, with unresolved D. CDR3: CAWSGGRANVLTF. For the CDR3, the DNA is TGTGCCTGGAGTGGAGGCCGGGCCAACGTCCTGACTTTC.